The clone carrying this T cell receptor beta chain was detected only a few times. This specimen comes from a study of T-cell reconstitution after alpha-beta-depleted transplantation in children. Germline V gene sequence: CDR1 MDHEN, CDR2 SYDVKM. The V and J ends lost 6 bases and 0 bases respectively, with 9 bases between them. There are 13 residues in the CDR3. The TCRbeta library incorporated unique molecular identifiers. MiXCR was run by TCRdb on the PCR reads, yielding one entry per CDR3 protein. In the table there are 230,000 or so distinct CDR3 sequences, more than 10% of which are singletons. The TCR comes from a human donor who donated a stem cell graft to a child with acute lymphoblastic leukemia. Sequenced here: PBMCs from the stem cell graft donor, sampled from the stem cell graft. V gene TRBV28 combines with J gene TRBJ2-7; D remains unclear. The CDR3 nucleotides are TGTGCCAGCAGACCGGTCTTCTCCTACGAGCAGTACTTC. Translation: CASRPVFSYEQYF.